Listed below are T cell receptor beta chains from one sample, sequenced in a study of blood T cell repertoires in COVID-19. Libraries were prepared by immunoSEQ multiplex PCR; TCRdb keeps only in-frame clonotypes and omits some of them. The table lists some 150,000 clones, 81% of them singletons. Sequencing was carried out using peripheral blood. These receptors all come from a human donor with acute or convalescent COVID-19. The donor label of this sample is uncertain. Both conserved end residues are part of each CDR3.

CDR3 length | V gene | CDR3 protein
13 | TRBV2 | CASTLTGAYGYTF
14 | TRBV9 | CASSSSGSTDTQYF
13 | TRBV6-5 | CASTWGDIYGYTF
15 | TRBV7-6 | CASSPRQGSGSPLHF
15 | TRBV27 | CASSPGRGESEKLFF
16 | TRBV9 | CASSVRGTPSTDTQYF
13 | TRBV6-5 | CASSQAGENEQFF
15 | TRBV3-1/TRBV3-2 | CASSQGGLRNTEAFF
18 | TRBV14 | CASSQGNGRGQGNTEAFF
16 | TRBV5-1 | CASSLQGTATNEKLFF
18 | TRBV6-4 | CASSESPGGPTSTDTQYF
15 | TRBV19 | CASSISQGIDTEAFF
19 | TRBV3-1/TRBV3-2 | CASSQGSAQVAGVGQPQHF
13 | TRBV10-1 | CASSPQRGTEAFF
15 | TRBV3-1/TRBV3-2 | CASSLAGFSNQPQHF
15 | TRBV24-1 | CATRPSGGQGNEQFF
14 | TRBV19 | CASRRGMNTGELFF
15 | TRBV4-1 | CASSPSGGAGDTQYF
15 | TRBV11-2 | CASSLDRAGVYGYTF
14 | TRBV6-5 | CASREAYLSYEQYF
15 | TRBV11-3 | CASSLGGGRPNEQFF
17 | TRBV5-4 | CASSPARGVEAGNTIYF
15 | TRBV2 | CASSEVLNGFYGYTF
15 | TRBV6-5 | CASIDPWGEDTEAFF
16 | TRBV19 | CASSGTGHPNTDTQYF
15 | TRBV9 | CASSNYNRGGNTIYF
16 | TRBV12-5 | CASGLVLGTGAGGYTF
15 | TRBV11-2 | CASSLAGGGNNEQFF
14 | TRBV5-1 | CASSFSTGVPEAFF
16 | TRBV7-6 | CASSQAGPSSGNTIYF
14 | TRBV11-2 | CASSSQGSGNTIYF
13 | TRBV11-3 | CASSPPGGTEAFF
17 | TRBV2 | CASSEREQVYSNQPQHF
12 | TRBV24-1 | CATSERDYGYTF
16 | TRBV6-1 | CASSEGRTITGNTIYF
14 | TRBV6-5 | CASSLAAGNTEAFF
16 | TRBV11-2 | CASSPGGLAGRETQYF
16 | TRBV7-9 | CASSSTEQGSNEKLFF
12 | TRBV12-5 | CASGLANQPQHF
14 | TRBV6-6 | CASSPPDRGHEAFF
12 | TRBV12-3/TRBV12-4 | CASSPERGGYTF
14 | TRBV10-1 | CASSDRALSYEQYF
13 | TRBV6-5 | CASSSYDGYGYTF
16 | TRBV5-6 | CASSLQGGDRRGGYTF
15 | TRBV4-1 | CASSLWTGEEAEAFF
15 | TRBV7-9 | CASSLGQNSNQPQHF
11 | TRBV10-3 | CAISPGTEAFF
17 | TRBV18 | CASSPLGKRSNGETQYF
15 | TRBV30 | CAWSFLGGENTEAFF
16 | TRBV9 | CASVAGDGLTYNEQFF
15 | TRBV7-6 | CASSLGPEDYYGYTF
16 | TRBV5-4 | CASSSGTGGAGYGYTF
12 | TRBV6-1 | CASSEAISEQYF